Below, 5 T cell receptor beta chains from the same sample are listed, as sequenced in a study of blood T cell repertoires in COVID-19. The method was immunoSEQ multiplex PCR; TCRdb's version includes in-frame clones alone and lacks a portion of them. The table shows 220,000 or so clones, with 84% occurring only once. Material: PBMCs or T cells enriched from blood (not recorded which). The source of these receptors is a woman aged 40 to 49 who had recovered from COVID-19.

The gene calls are TRBV27 and TRBJ2-3; 15 bases fit TRBD2. Germline CDR1 reads MNHEY; CDR2 reads SMNVEV (reference sequence). CDR3 length: 19 residues. The ends lost 2 bases at V and 2 bases at J; junction bases unmatched: 8. The CDR3: CASSLAGLAGGRSTDTQYF. In nucleotides, the CDR3 is TGTGCCAGCAGTTTAGCGGGACTAGCGGGAGGCCGATCCACAGATACGCAGTATTTT.

The genes are TRBV5-6 and TRBJ2-7; TRBD1 matches at 11 bases. The CDR3 has 13 amino acids. Germline CDR1 is SGHDT and CDR2 is YYEEEE. Trimming took 5 bases from V and 3 from J; bases not matched to a gene: 1. The CDR3 DNA is TGTGCCAGCAGGGGGACAGGGGGCTACGAGCAGTACGTC. It translates to CASRGTGGYEQYV.

The V gene is TRBV11-1, the J gene TRBJ2-7; tentative D call: TRBD2 (5 bases). The CDR3 length is 16 residues. The germline V and J ends were trimmed by 1 base and 4 bases, with 17 bases remaining between them. Germline CDR1 and CDR2: SGHAT and FQDESV (reference sequence). CDR3: CASSLGLRLAGYEQYV. DNA for the CDR3: TGTGCCAGCAGCTTAGGCTTGCGGCTAGCTGGTTACGAGCAGTACGTC.

V is TRBV7-8 and J is TRBJ2-3; 10 bases align to TRBD2. The CDR3 runs to 15 residues. Trimming cost V 2 bases and J 5 bases; bases outside gene matches: 4. Germline lookup yields CDR1 SGHVS and CDR2 FQNEAQ. The CDR3 protein is CASSLRLAGGDTQYF. The CDR3 nucleotides are TGTGCCAGCAGCTTAAGACTAGCGGGCGGAGATACGCAGTATTTT. Using reference TRBV7-8 and TRBJ2-3 for the parts outside the CDR3, the full variable domain is GAGVSQSPRYKVAKRGQDVALRCDPISGHVSLFWYQQALGQGPEFLTYFQNEAQLDKSGLPSDRFFAERPEGSVSTLKIQRTQQEDSAVYLCASSLRLAGGDTQYFGPGTRLTVL.

The genes are TRBV28 and TRBJ1-2, with D uncertain. Germline lookup yields CDR1 MDHEN and CDR2 SYDVKM. The CDR3 sequence is 13 residues long. Trimming took 3 bases from V and 2 from J, leaving 7 bases between them. CDR3 in DNA: TGTGCCAGCAGTTTCGAACAGAACTATGGCTACACCTTC. Translated, it gives CASSFEQNYGYTF.